The 18 T cell receptor beta chains in this list originate from one sample, sequenced in a study of T-cell memory formation after mild COVID-19. Using its own MiXCR run on the 5' RACE reads, TCRdb lists one record per CDR3 protein. In the table there are fewer than 200,000 distinct CDR3 sequences, over 20% of which are singletons. The sequenced sample consisted of PBMCs or a T cell subset sorted from them (not recorded which). The receptors come from an adult woman who had mild COVID-19 (a few samples of this study predate the infection). Cell type and time point are not known.

The chain employs TRBV29-1 and TRBJ2-7; 8 nucleotides agree with TRBD1. CDR1 is SQVTM, CDR2 ANQGSEA, per germline. Germline trimming cut 7 bases from V and 1 base from J; bases unmatched to any gene: 12. There are 15 residues in the CDR3. DNA for the CDR3: TGCAGCGACCAGCATGGACAGGGCGCATCCTACGAGCAGTACTTC. This sequence encodes CSDQHGQGASYEQYF.

In this sample, this clonotype turned up a few times. The V call is TRBV6-4, the J call TRBJ2-3, with D possibly TRBD2 on 6 matching bases. Germline CDR1 MRHNA, CDR2 SNTAGT. This CDR3 comprises 14 residues. V lost 3 bases and J lost 3, with 10 bases in between. CDR3 sequence reads: CASSEASETDTQYF. The CDR3 DNA reads TGTGCCAGCAGTGAGGCTAGCGAGACAGATACGCAGTATTTT.

In nucleotides, the CDR3 is TGTGCCAGCAGCTTGCTAACAAGGGGAGGCTATGGCTACACCTTC. This sequence encodes CASSLLTRGGYGYTF. The chain carries TRBV5-5 and TRBJ1-2; D is perhaps TRBD1 (5 bases). Germline lookup yields CDR1 SGHKS and CDR2 YYEKEE (reference sequence). The CDR3 extends over 15 amino acids. Trimming took off 1 base at V and 4 bases at J, with 14 bases between the two ends. Together with reference TRBV5-5 and TRBJ1-2, the CDR3 gives the full variable domain: DAGVTQSPTHLIKTRGQQVTLRCSPISGHKSVSWYQQVLGQGPQFIFQYYEKEERGRGNFPDRFSARQFPNYSSELNVNALLLGDSALYLCASSLLTRGGYGYTFGSGTRLTVV.

This clonotype occurred a few times. CDR3 nucleotide sequence: TGTGCCAGCAGCCGAGGACAGGGCTACGAGCAGTACTTC. Its translation is CASSRGQGYEQYF. V is TRBV11-2 and J is TRBJ2-7; 8 nucleotides match TRBD1. The CDR3 length is 13 residues. With 5 bases clipped from V and 3 bases from J, the junction kept 3 bases outside the gene matches. Germline V CDR1 and CDR2: SGHAT, FQNNGV.

This chain joins TRBV20-1 and TRBJ2-7; D is perhaps TRBD1 or TRBD2 (7 bases each). The germline CDR1 and CDR2 sequences are DFQATT and SNEGSKA (reference sequence). V was cut by 0 bases and J by 2 bases, with 14 bases left in between. This CDR3 spans 15 amino acids. CDR3 amino acids: CSARDPGGGTYEQYF. CDR3 nucleotide sequence: TGCAGTGCTAGAGATCCAGGGGGAGGGACCTACGAGCAGTACTTC.

This clonotype was detected only once. The chain joins TRBV2 to TRBJ2-1, with TRBD2 matching over 8 bases. V lost 3 bases to trimming and J lost 8 bases; unmatched junction nucleotides: 9. The CDR3 is 15 residues long. Germline V gene sequence: CDR1 SNHLY, CDR2 FYNNEI. CDR3 in amino acids: CASSDSSGRFYEQFF. The DNA of the CDR3 is TGTGCCAGCAGTGATTCCAGCGGGAGATTCTATGAGCAGTTCTTC.

This clonotype was seen many times. The V and J genes are TRBV11-2 and TRBJ2-3; 7 bases are shared with TRBD2. After removal of 5 bases from V and 2 bases from J, the junction contained 10 bases not matched to a gene. The CDR3 consists of 16 residues. The germline V gene encodes CDR1 SGHAT and CDR2 FQNNGV. CDR3 protein: CASSHGRELFTDTQYF. Written as DNA, the CDR3 is TGTGCCAGCAGCCACGGGCGGGAGCTGTTCACAGATACGCAGTATTTT.

CDR3 loop: CASSPTIGEMNTEAFF. The DNA for the CDR3 is TGTGCCAGCTCACCAACGATCGGGGAGATGAACACTGAAGCTTTCTTT. V is TRBV18 and J is TRBJ1-1; D unclear. The V and J ends lost 2 bases and 0 bases respectively, with 13 bases between them. The V gene's germline CDR1 is KGHSH and CDR2 LQKENI. The CDR3 is made up of 16 amino acids.

This clonotype was seen a few times. The chain carries TRBV7-9 and TRBJ2-5; the D is unclear. Germline CDR1 and CDR2: SEHNR and FQNEAQ (reference sequence). The CDR3 totals 13 residues. Deletions cut 5 bases from V and 5 bases from J, with 12 bases between. The CDR3 DNA reads TGTGCCAGCAGCCAAGGTGGGATCGAGACCCAGTACTTC. Translation: CASSQGGIETQYF.

This clonotype has only a few counts. This chain joins TRBV12-3 or TRBV12-4 and TRBJ1-5; 8 bases agree with TRBD1. The V and J ends lost 3 bases and 5 bases, in that order; junction bases with no gene match: 6. This CDR3 is 15 amino acids long. This CDR3 is CASSLEGQADQPQHF. CDR3 nucleotides: TGTGCCAGCAGTTTGGAGGGACAGGCAGATCAGCCCCAGCATTTT.

This chain uses TRBV9 with TRBJ1-6; 8 nucleotides line up with TRBD1. This CDR3 has 14 residues. Germline CDR1 is SGDLS and CDR2 is YYNGEE. After removal of 2 bases from V and 10 bases from J, the junction contained 5 bases not matched to a gene. The CDR3 DNA sequence: TGTGCCAGCAGCGTGGGGGACAGGTTGTCACCCCTCCACTTT. Translating it yields CASSVGDRLSPLHF.

The genes are TRBV6-5 and TRBJ1-5; 9 nucleotides line up with TRBD1. From germline, CDR1 is MNHEY and CDR2 SVGAGI. The CDR3 sequence is 19 residues long. After removal of 2 bases from V and 5 bases from J, the junction contained 16 bases not matched to a gene. CDR3 sequence reads: CASSYLPRYGTGMDQPQHF. CDR3 nucleotides: TGTGCCAGCAGTTACCTGCCACGATACGGGACAGGGATGGATCAGCCCCAGCATTTT.

The gene calls are TRBV5-6 and TRBJ2-7; 9 bases match TRBD1. The CDR3 length is 15 residues. The V and J ends lost 3 bases and 0 bases, in that order; junction bases with no gene match: 4. The germline V gene encodes CDR1 SGHDT and CDR2 YYEEEE. CDR3 residues: CASSSMTGGSYEQYF. The DNA for the CDR3 is TGTGCCAGCAGCTCAATGACAGGGGGCTCCTACGAGCAGTACTTC.

The table lists this clonotype with many counts. This chain joins TRBV5-1 and TRBJ2-1; 11 positions match TRBD2. This CDR3 has 15 amino acids. The trim removed 4 bases at V and 5 bases at J, leaving 5 bases unmatched. Germline V gene data show CDR1 as SGHRS and CDR2 as YFSETQ. The CDR3 here is CASSLGTSGNNEQFF. In DNA, the CDR3 is TGCGCCAGCAGCCTAGGGACTAGCGGAAACAATGAGCAGTTCTTC.

The V gene is TRBV5-6, the J gene TRBJ2-1; 12 nucleotides line up with TRBD2. CDR3 length: 16 amino acids. V shed 0 bases, J shed 8 bases, and the junction held 6 bases outside the gene matches. The germline V gene encodes CDR1 SGHDT and CDR2 YYEEEE. The DNA of the CDR3 is TGTGCCAGCAGCTTGGGACTAGCGGGAGTTTTCGATGAGCAGTTCTTC. Its translation is CASSLGLAGVFDEQFF.

Here the CDR3 reads CASSVYGGASSYEQYF. CDR3 in DNA: TGTGCCAGCAGTGTGTATGGAGGGGCGAGCTCCTACGAGCAGTACTTC. The chain has TRBV6-1 and TRBJ2-7; D possibly corresponds to TRBD2 (6 bases). From germline, CDR1 is MNHNS and CDR2 SASEGT. V shed 4 bases and J shed 0 bases, with 16 bases lying between them. This CDR3 region has 16 residues.

The J gene is TRBJ2-1, the V gene TRBV2; D not resolved. The germline V and J ends were trimmed by 1 base and 8 bases, with 9 bases remaining between them. The CDR3 loop spans 13 amino acids. The germline gives CDR1 SNHLY, CDR2 FYNNEI. The CDR3 sequence is CASSEEGPDEQFF. The DNA of the CDR3 is TGTGCCAGCAGTGAAGAAGGTCCGGATGAGCAGTTCTTC.

The chain couples TRBV7-9 to TRBJ2-3, with TRBD2 matching 11 bases. Looked up from germline, CDR1 is SEHNR and CDR2 is FQNEAQ (reference sequence). J lost 3 bases, V lost 8 bases, and 7 bases had no gene match. This CDR3 comprises 15 residues. Here the CDR3 reads CASLTSGMVTDTQYF. The DNA of the CDR3 is TGTGCCAGCCTGACTAGCGGGATGGTGACAGATACGCAGTATTTT. Full variable domain (rest looked up from reference TRBV7-9 and TRBJ2-3): DTGVSQNPRHKITKRGQNVTFRCDPISEHNRLYWYRQTLGQGPEFLTYFQNEAQLEKSRLLSDRFSAERPKGSFSTLEIQRTEQGDSAMYLCASLTSGMVTDTQYFGPGTRLTVL.